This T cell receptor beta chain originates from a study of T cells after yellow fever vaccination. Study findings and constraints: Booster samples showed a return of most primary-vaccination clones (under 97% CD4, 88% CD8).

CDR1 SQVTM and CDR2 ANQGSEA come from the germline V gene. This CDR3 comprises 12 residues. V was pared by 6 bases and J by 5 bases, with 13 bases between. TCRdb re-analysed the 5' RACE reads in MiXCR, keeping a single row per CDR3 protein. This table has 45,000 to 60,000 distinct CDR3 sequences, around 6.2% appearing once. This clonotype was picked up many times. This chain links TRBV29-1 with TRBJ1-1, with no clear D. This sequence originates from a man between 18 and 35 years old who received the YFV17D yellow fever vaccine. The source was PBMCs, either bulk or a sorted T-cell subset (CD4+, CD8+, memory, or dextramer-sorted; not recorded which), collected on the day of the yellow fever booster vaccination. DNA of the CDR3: TGCAGCGTAAGGGAAGAGAATACTGAAGCTTTCTTT. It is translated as CSVREENTEAFF.